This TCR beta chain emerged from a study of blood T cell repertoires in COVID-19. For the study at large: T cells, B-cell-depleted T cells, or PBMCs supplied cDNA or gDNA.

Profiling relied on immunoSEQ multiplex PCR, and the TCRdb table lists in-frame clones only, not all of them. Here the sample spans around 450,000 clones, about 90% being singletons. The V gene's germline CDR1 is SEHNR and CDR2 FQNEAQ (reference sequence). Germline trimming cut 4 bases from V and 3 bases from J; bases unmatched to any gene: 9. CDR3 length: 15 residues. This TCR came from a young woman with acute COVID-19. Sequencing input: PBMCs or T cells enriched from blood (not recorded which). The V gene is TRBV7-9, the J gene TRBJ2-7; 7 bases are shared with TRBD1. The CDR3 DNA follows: TGTGCCAGCAGCTCCGACCTTGACAGGGTCTACGAGCAGTACTTC. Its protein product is CASSSDLDRVYEQYF.